The clone carrying this T cell receptor beta chain was counted many times. Antigen: not known. The data are from a study of T cells in Graves' hyperthyroidism and ophthalmopathy. From germline, CDR1 is MNHEY and CDR2 SMNVEV (reference sequence). Trimming pared 1 base from V and 3 bases from J, leaving 7 bases between. This CDR3 has 14 amino acids. Regarding the study as a whole: Most thyroid clonotypes that were expanded above 0.001 also turned up in blood. Model output signaled ophthalmopathy a median 6.5 months ahead of onset.

With a duration under 2 months, the hyperthyroidism was newly diagnosed in patients aged 18 to 65. Researchers amplified the TCR beta CDR3 regions from RNA transcripts. RT-PCR in the first round (using the HTBI primer set) targeted the TCR CDR3. TCRdb analysed the multiplex PCR reads with MiXCR anew, one entry per CDR3 protein. The sample contains around 560,000 distinct CDR3 sequences, 15% to 20% of which appear only once. This rearrangement joins TRBV27 to TRBJ1-5; D not resolved. The TCR comes from a woman between 18 and 29 years old with Graves' hyperthyroidism. Sequenced material: blood. This chain's CDR3 is CASSLYSFNQPQHF. As DNA, the CDR3 is TGTGCCAGCAGTTTATACAGCTTCAATCAGCCCCAGCATTTT.